This entry is about one TCR beta chain. Its antigen is still unknown. Base qualities are not recorded, but no much larger clone differs from it by a single base. Here V drops 9 bases and J drops 1 base, and the junction holds 6 bases not matched to any gene. The CDR3 starts with the cysteine, ends with the phenylalanine, and has 15 residues. This entry keeps only the CDR3 DNA: 45 bases, framed from base 1. CDR1 is given as SGHRS and CDR2 as YFSETQ, both from the germline V gene. Fluorescence-activated cell sorting was used to pull naive CD4 T cells, meaning cells that were CD45RO-negative and CD62L-positive, out of the PBMCs. Each donor gave roughly 50 ml of fresh peripheral blood, from which PBMCs were isolated by Ficoll density centrifugation. Sorting was performed on a FACSAria III instrument, with purity above 95% for all samples. The QIAGEN blood and tissue kit was used to extract genomic DNA from sorted cells, and the DNA was quantified on a NanoDrop 1000. Deep sequencing and quantification of TCR alpha and beta chains were performed on the immunoSEQ platform by multiplex PCR of genomic DNA. Regarding the original processing steps: Annotation of the TCR sequences relied on IMGT gene and region definitions. As a stand-in for the preselection repertoire, out-of-frame rearrangements were used and set against in-frame clonotypes. The iCHAO1 estimator provided with the immunoSEQ platform was used to estimate repertoire size. A Gini index, which is based on the Lorenz curve, was applied to in-frame amino acid clonotypes to measure clonal inequality. Shared clonotypes were counted with the intersect function of the R package tcR, and similarity was scored with the Jaccard index. Frequencies of V, J and V-J usage were subjected to principal component analysis with the R prcomp function, without normalization. The clones in this table, taken by TCRdb from immuneACCESS, are in-frame only. Not every clone is retained; where verified, under half of the shortfall comes from an unresolved V gene, and the cause of the rest is unknown. V, J and clone size were drawn from that table, and D and trimming were deduced from the DNA. This sample is represented by about 77,000 clones; roughly 90% of them were singletons. The top ten hold around 0.15% of the sample.

This specimen comes from a study of human versus mouse CDR3 diversity and MHC coevolution (dated by TCRdb to 2016 to 2017). In terms of the full investigation: According to reports, the immunoSEQ assay detects one in 200,000 T cells and minimizes multiplex PCR amplification bias. Repertoires of human naive CD4 T cells were used as a reference for TCR selection on multiple MHC II alleles and were compared against human-TCR-locus transgenic mice carrying single MHC II. The human cohort comprised three healthy volunteer blood donors, one aged 30 to 40, one aged 40 to 50 and one aged 60 to 69 at collection. Across mouse and human samples, the number of valid reads per sample ranged from about 5.5 x 10^6 to 1.8 x 10^7. Summary of the overall study and its limitations: On average, more CDR3 deletions and insertions were observed in humans than in mice, indicating greater exonuclease and TdT activity. The largest TCR beta repertoire, around 1.6 million clonotypes, was estimated by iCHAO1 for humans, a finding likely attributable to selection by multiple MHC II molecules. Most of the three human donors showed the lowest clonal inequality scores among all compared groups. Because human T cells were selected on several MHC II alleles, repertoire diversity was not considered directly comparable between humans and mice.

This clonotype was obtained from a person aged 30 to 69 in good health. Source material: naive CD4+ T cells from blood. According to the study, the label for this sample's cell subset or site signals: CD45RO-negative CD62L-positive naive CD4 T cells. The chain is made from TRBV5-1 and TRBJ2-2; a stretch of 10 junction bases matches TRBD2. The DNA sequence is TGCGCCACCCCTAGCGGGAGCGGGAACACCGGGGAGCTGTTTTTT. Translated, this gives CATPSGSGNTGELFF.